A single sample gave rise to the 31 T cell receptor beta chains below, sequenced in a study of PD-1 blockade in classical Hodgkin lymphoma. This table comes from immunoSEQ multiplex PCR, and its TCRdb copy is limited to in-frame clones, with some not included. The data contain more than 40,000 clones, 65% to 85% of them seen just once; the ten biggest clones take up around 2.8%. Every patient was affected by relapse after autologous stem cell transplantation, while exposure to brentuximab vedotin was not uniform. The sequenced sample was peripheral blood mononuclear cells (PBMCs), obtained before the second cycle of nivolumab. The receptors derive from a human donor with classical Hodgkin lymphoma.

The table lists this clone with a few counts. The rearrangement uses TRBV30 and TRBJ2-6, with D hard to call. The V end lost 2 bases, the J end lost 2 bases, and 13 bases lay between the germline ends. The CDR3 extends over 16 amino acids. In germline, CDR1 is GTSNPN, CDR2 SVGIG (reference sequence). Here the CDR3 DNA reads TGTGCCTGGAGTAAGTCCAGGCGCGCTGGGGCCAACGTCCTGACTTTC. Its translation: CAWSKSRRAGANVLTF.

V is TRBV15 and J is TRBJ2-5; D gene uncertain. Germline CDR1 is LNHNV and CDR2 is YYDKDF (reference sequence). The CDR3 has 12 amino acids. Trimming shortened V by 5 bases and J by 4 bases, and 8 bases separated the two germline ends. For the CDR3, the DNA is TGTGCCACCAGCGACGATCGAGAGACCCAGTACTTC. Translating it yields CATSDDRETQYF.

CDR3 amino acids: CASSVRQDNEKLFF. The CDR3 bases are TGTGCCAGCAGCGTTCGACAGGATAACGAAAAACTGTTTTTT. This sequence joins TRBV9 and TRBJ1-4; D is perhaps TRBD1 (6 bases). The CDR3 loop spans 14 amino acids. V shed 2 bases and J shed 8 bases, with 13 bases lying between them. Germline values: CDR1 SGDLS, CDR2 YYNGEE.

This rearrangement joins TRBV6-1 to TRBJ2-7; D is unclear. Trimming removed 10 bases at V and 7 bases at J, with 17 bases between. Looked up from germline, CDR1 is MNHNS and CDR2 is SASEGT. The CDR3 is 12 amino acids. The DNA for the CDR3 is TGTGCCACCACCTCCCTTCGGGCTGAGCAGTACTTC. Residues: CATTSLRAEQYF.

This chain joins TRBV5-1 and TRBJ2-7; no definite D call. Trimming stripped 0 bases from V and 3 bases from J, with 7 bases between. This CDR3 is 13 amino acids long. CDR1 SGHRS and CDR2 YFSETQ come from the germline V gene. The CDR3 nucleotides read TGCGCCAGCAGCTTGGACTTGAACTACGAGCAGTACTTC. Its protein is CASSLDLNYEQYF.

The rearrangement links TRBV5-1 to TRBJ2-1, with D maybe TRBD1 (6 bases). The germline V gene encodes CDR1 SGHRS and CDR2 YFSETQ. CDR3 size: 16 residues. Trimming cost V 5 bases and J 5 bases, with 20 bases left between them. The chain's CDR3 is CASSPHVGGWNNEQFF. The CDR3 DNA sequence: TGCGCCAGCAGTCCCCACGTAGGGGGATGGAACAATGAGCAGTTCTTC. Complete variable domain (other parts from reference TRBV5-1 and TRBJ2-1): KAGVTQTPRYLIKTRGQQVTLSCSPISGHRSVSWYQQTPGQGLQFLFEYFSETQRNKGNFPGRFSGRQFSNSRSEMNVSTLELGDSALYLCASSPHVGGWNNEQFFGPGTRLTVL.

The gene calls are TRBV5-4 and TRBJ2-5; TRBD2 matches at 7 bases. V gave up 2 bases and J gave up 5 bases; unmatched junction bases: 6. The V gene's germline CDR1 is SGHNT and CDR2 YYREEE (reference sequence). The CDR3 loop spans 14 amino acids. The CDR3 reads CASSLAGTAETQYF. CDR3 coding DNA: TGTGCCAGCAGCTTAGCGGGGACTGCCGAGACCCAGTACTTC.

This rearrangement joins TRBV19 to TRBJ1-5; TRBD1 agrees at 8 bases. The junction had 9 bases not matched to a gene; V was cut back by 3 bases and J by 5 bases. Germline CDR1 reads LNHDA; CDR2 reads SQIVND (reference sequence). CDR3 length: 16 amino acids. The CDR3 loop is CASSIPPGQDDQPQHF. Here the CDR3 DNA reads TGTGCCAGTAGTATCCCACCGGGACAGGATGATCAGCCCCAGCATTTT.

This clone was observed a single time. The V call is TRBV11-2, the J call TRBJ2-5; the D gene is possibly TRBD1 (5 bases). The V gene lost 5 bases and the J gene lost 3 bases, with 16 bases spanning the gap. The CDR3 sequence is 15 residues long. The germline gives CDR1 SGHAT, CDR2 FQNNGV. The CDR3 sequence: CASSKDIGSKETQYF. For the CDR3, the DNA is TGTGCCAGCAGCAAGGACATCGGTAGCAAAGAGACCCAGTACTTC.

Relative to its sample, this clone is medium-sized. This chain links TRBV7-9 with TRBJ1-5; no reliable D call. The V gene lost 5 bases and the J gene lost 3 bases, with 11 bases spanning the gap. CDR1 is SEHNR and CDR2 is FQNEAQ in the germline V gene (reference sequence). CDR3 length equals 14 residues. DNA for the CDR3: TGTGCCAGCAGCCATGACACTTACAATCAGCCCCAGCATTTT. It codes for CASSHDTYNQPQHF.

In its sample, this clone was seen many times. This chain joins TRBV30 and TRBJ2-2; D is uncertain. In germline, CDR1 is GTSNPN, CDR2 SVGIG (reference sequence). V was clipped by 4 bases and J by 6 bases, with 12 bases between them. The CDR3 has 13 residues. The DNA of the CDR3 is TGTGCCTGGACTAAGGAGTTAGCCGGGGAGCTGTTTTTT. This translates into CAWTKELAGELFF.

This sequence joins TRBV28 and TRBJ2-7; 11 bases map to TRBD2. J lost 4 bases, V lost 2 bases, and 7 bases had no gene match. The CDR3 has 16 amino acids. Germline V CDR1 and CDR2: MDHEN, SYDVKM. CDR3 coding DNA: TGTGCCAGCAGTTTAGTTCAGCTAGCGGGAGGTTACGAGCAGTACTTC. It translates to CASSLVQLAGGYEQYF. The full variable domain, rest sourced from reference TRBV28 and TRBJ2-7, is DVKVTQSSRYLVKRTGEKVFLECVQDMDHENMFWYRQDPGLGLRLIYFSYDVKMKEKGDIPEGYSVSREKKERFSLILESASTNQTSMYLCASSLVQLAGGYEQYFGPGTRLTVT.

This clone has just a few counts. The genes are TRBV2 and TRBJ2-5, with 15 nucleotides matching TRBD2. The CDR3 is made up of 16 amino acids. CDR1 SNHLY and CDR2 FYNNEI come from the germline V gene. With V trimmed by 8 bases and J by 5 bases, 9 bases remained unmatched. Written as DNA, the CDR3 is TGTGCCAGCGTAGGCGGACTAGCGGGAGGGTGGGAGACCCAGTACTTC. It translates to CASVGGLAGGWETQYF.

The chain joins TRBV30 to TRBJ1-2, with D uncertain. Germline V gene lookup returns CDR1 GTSNPN and CDR2 SVGIG (reference sequence). This CDR3 region has 12 residues. V was clipped by 3 bases and J by 8 bases, with 13 bases between them. CDR3 loop: CAWRGWLDGYTF. CDR3 nucleotides: TGTGCCTGGAGAGGCTGGCTTGACGGCTACACCTTC.

The chain recombines TRBV4-3 with TRBJ1-2; D is perhaps TRBD1 (6 bases). Trimming shortened V by 3 bases and J by 8 bases, and 22 bases separated the two germline ends. CDR3 size: 16 residues. Per germline, CDR1 LGHNA and CDR2 YSLEER. CDR3 protein: CASSQSTGRGASGYTF. CDR3 nucleotide sequence: TGCGCCAGCAGCCAGTCCACAGGCAGGGGAGCCTCAGGCTACACCTTC.

The chain has TRBV28 and TRBJ2-7; 8 nucleotides agree with TRBD2. Trimming at V came to 6 bases and at J to 0 bases, leaving 7 bases not matched to a gene. This CDR3 has 15 residues. Germline CDR1 MDHEN, CDR2 SYDVKM. CDR3 sequence reads: CASRGTSGTSYEQYF. CDR3 DNA: TGTGCCAGCAGAGGAACTAGCGGTACCTCCTACGAGCAGTACTTC.

V usage is TRBV6-5 and J usage is TRBJ1-2; D ambiguous. The V and J ends lost 6 bases and 4 bases respectively, with 12 bases between them. From germline, CDR1 is MNHEY and CDR2 SVGAGI. CDR3 length equals 13 residues. The chain's CDR3 is CASRYGITYGYTF. DNA of the CDR3: TGTGCCAGCAGGTACGGGATTACCTATGGCTACACCTTC.

The chain carries TRBV19 and TRBJ1-5, with no clear D. V lost 3 bases and J 5 bases, leaving 8 bases between the germline ends. The CDR3 consists of 13 residues. Germline values: CDR1 LNHDA, CDR2 SQIVND (reference sequence). CDR3 sequence: CASSIGPYQPQHF. In DNA form, the CDR3 reads TGTGCCAGTAGTATCGGGCCCTATCAGCCCCAGCATTTT.

The CDR3 here is CAISESSLGDPYGVLGYTF. The CDR3 nucleotides are TGTGCCATCAGTGAGTCGAGTCTCGGGGACCCCTATGGCGTCCTTGGCTACACCTTC. The chain uses TRBV10-3 and TRBJ1-2; tentative D call: TRBD1 (5 bases). Germline CDR1 and CDR2: ENHRY and SYGVKD. Deletions cut 0 bases from V and 7 bases from J, with 27 bases between. The CDR3 extends over 19 amino acids.

This rearrangement joins TRBV21-1 to TRBJ2-7; the table gives TRBD1 as D, unverified against the DNA. TRBV21-1 is a documented pseudogene. The CDR3 extends over 19 amino acids. CDR3 region: CASRPNQGPYRRSSYEQYF. CDR3 DNA sequence: TGTGCCAGCAGACCCAACCAGGGCCCTTACCGACGGAGCTCCTACGAGCAGTACTTC.

The rearrangement links TRBV19 to TRBJ2-5; D gene uncertain. The CDR3 loop spans 13 amino acids. Trimming shortened V by 5 bases and J by 10 bases, and 17 bases separated the two germline ends. Looked up from germline, CDR1 is LNHDA and CDR2 is SQIVND (reference sequence). The CDR3: CASSSSTGSVQYF. DNA of the CDR3: TGTGCCAGTAGTTCCAGTACGGGTTCAGTCCAGTACTTC.

The rearrangement joins TRBV27 to TRBJ2-7; weak D call: TRBD1 (5 bases). CDR3 length: 14 residues. V was cut by 4 bases and J by 5 bases, with 15 bases left in between. Germline CDR1 MNHEY, CDR2 SMNVEV (reference sequence). CDR3 nucleotide sequence: TGTGCCAGCAGTTCAGCAAGCAGGGTCAACGAGCAGTACTTC. The encoded protein is CASSSASRVNEQYF.

In its sample, this clone was seen once. This chain connects TRBV6-5 to TRBJ2-3; the D is unclear. Germline V CDR1 and CDR2: MNHEY, SVGAGI. Trimming left V 5 bases short and J 3 bases short, with 9 bases between. This CDR3 has 13 amino acids. As DNA, the CDR3 is TGTGCCAGCAGTGCTCAGGATACAGATACGCAGTATTTT. Residues: CASSAQDTDTQYF.

This chain joins TRBV6-5 and TRBJ1-1; D is undetermined. The germline V gene has CDR1 MNHEY and CDR2 SVGAGI. The CDR3 covers 12 residues. The germline V and J ends were trimmed by 6 bases and 6 bases, with 11 bases remaining between them. Here the CDR3 DNA reads TGTGCCAGCAGATCCCGTTTGGCTGAAGCTTTCTTT. Translating it yields CASRSRLAEAFF.

As regards this clone: A read error may produce the germline difference seen at one junction end. The V call is TRBV28, the J call TRBJ1-1; D gene uncertain. The CDR3 covers 16 residues. Germline CDR1 is MDHEN and CDR2 is SYDVKM. The CDR3 loop reads CASSLAGLDWNTEASF. The CDR3 DNA sequence: TGTGCCAGCAGTTTGGCCGGGCTAGATTGGAACACTGAAGCTTCCTTT. The complete variable domain, with remaining parts taken from reference TRBV28 and TRBJ1-1, reads DVKVTQSSRYLVKRTGEKVFLECVQDMDHENMFWYRQDPGLGLRLIYFSYDVKMKEKGDIPEGYSVSREKKERFSLILESASTNQTSMYLCASSLAGLDWNTEASFGQGTRLTVV.

This clone has only a few counts. This chain links TRBV6-1 with TRBJ1-3; D is possibly TRBD1 (5 bases). V lost 4 bases to trimming and J lost 0 bases, with 10 bases between them. Germline values: CDR1 MNHNS, CDR2 SASEGT. CDR3 length equals 15 residues. DNA for the CDR3: TGTGCCAGCAGTGGGGACTTTACCTCTGGAAACACCATATATTTT. Encoded protein: CASSGDFTSGNTIYF.

CDR3 sequence reads: CASSYRRDLSYEQYF. The DNA for the CDR3 is TGTGCCAGCAGCTACCGTCGAGACCTTTCCTACGAGCAGTACTTC. The rearrangement links TRBV7-8 to TRBJ2-7; D is unclear. There are 15 residues in the CDR3. V was cut by 4 bases and J by 1 base, with 14 bases left in between. Germline CDR1 is SGHVS and CDR2 is FQNEAQ.

CDR3 DNA: TGTGCCAGCAGCAGGGACAGGTTTTTAGCTGAGCAGTTCTTC. Translation: CASSRDRFLAEQFF. J is TRBJ2-1 and V is TRBV9, with 8 bases aligning to TRBD1. The trim removed 4 bases at V and 9 bases at J, leaving 9 bases unmatched. This CDR3 is 14 amino acids long. Germline V gene lookup returns CDR1 SGDLS and CDR2 YYNGEE. Variable domain in full (rest from reference TRBV9 and TRBJ2-1): DSGVTQTPKHLITATGQRVTLRCSPRSGDLSVYWYQQSLDQGLQFLIQYYNGEERAKGNILERFSAQQFPDLHSELNLSSLELGDSALYFCASSRDRFLAEQFFGPGTRLTVL.

V and J are TRBV6-6 and TRBJ2-5, with 7 bases that match TRBD2. Trimming cost V 8 bases and J 3 bases; bases outside gene matches: 12. CDR1 and CDR2 (germline): MNHNY, SVGAGI (reference sequence). The CDR3 is 15 amino acids. CDR3 region: CASGAGRGFKETQYF. CDR3 sequence (DNA): TGTGCCAGCGGAGCGGGGCGGGGGTTCAAAGAGACCCAGTACTTC.

With respect to this clone: The identical CDR3 is also encoded by other nucleotide sequences in the sample. The chain couples TRBV5-6 to TRBJ1-1; TRBD1 is a possible D gene (6 bases). Looked up from germline, CDR1 is SGHDT and CDR2 is YYEEEE. V was pared by 4 bases and J by 5 bases, with 15 bases between. This CDR3 is built from 14 residues. CDR3 region: CASSLLDSLTEAFF. For the CDR3, the DNA is TGTGCCAGCAGCCTACTGGACAGTTTAACTGAAGCTTTCTTT.

In its sample, this clone was seen once. Compared with germline, one end of the junction differs, possibly owing to a read error. In nucleotides, the CDR3 is TGTGCCATCAGTGAGCGGGAGGCCGAGACCCAGTACTTC. Protein sequence: CAISEREAETQYF. The rearrangement uses TRBV6-5 and TRBJ2-5; 9 bases map to TRBD2. CDR1 is MNHEY, CDR2 SVGAGI, per germline. This CDR3 spans 13 amino acids.